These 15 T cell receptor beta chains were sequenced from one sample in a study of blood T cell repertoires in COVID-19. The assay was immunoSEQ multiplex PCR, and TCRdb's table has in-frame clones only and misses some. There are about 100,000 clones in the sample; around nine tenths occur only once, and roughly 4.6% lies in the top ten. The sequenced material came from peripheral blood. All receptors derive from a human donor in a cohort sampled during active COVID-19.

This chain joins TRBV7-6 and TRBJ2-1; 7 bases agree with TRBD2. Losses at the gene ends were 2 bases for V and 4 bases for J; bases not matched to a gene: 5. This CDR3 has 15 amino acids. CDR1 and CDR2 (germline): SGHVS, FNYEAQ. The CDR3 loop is CASSLTGRPYNEQFF. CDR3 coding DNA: TGTGCCAGCAGCTTAACCGGGAGGCCATACAATGAGCAGTTCTTC.

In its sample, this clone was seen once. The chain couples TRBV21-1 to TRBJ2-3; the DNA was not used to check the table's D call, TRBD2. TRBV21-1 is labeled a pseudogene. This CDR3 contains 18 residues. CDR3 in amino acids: CASSTLWLAGFPTDTQYF. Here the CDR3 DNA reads TGTGCCAGCAGCACTTTATGGCTAGCGGGTTTCCCCACAGATACGCAGTATTTT.

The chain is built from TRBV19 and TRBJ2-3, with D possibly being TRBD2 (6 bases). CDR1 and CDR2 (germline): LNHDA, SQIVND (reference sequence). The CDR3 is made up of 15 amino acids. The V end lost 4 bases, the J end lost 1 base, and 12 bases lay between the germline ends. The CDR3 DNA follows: TGTGCCAGTAGTACCCCGGGAGCCGGCACAGATACGCAGTATTTT. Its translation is CASSTPGAGTDTQYF.

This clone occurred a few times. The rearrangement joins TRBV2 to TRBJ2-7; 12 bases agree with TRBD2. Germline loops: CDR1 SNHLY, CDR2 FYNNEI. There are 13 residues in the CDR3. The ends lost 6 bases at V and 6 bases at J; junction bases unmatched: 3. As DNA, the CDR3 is TGTGCCAGCAGGGCTAGCGGGAGGGCCGAGCAGTACTTC. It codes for CASRASGRAEQYF.

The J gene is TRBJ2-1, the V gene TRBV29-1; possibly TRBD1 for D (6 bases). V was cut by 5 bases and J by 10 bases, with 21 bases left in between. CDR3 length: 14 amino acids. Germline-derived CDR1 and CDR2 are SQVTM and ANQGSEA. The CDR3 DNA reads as TGCAGCGTTTATACGGGGACAAGAATGAAGGAGCAGTTCTTC. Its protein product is CSVYTGTRMKEQFF.

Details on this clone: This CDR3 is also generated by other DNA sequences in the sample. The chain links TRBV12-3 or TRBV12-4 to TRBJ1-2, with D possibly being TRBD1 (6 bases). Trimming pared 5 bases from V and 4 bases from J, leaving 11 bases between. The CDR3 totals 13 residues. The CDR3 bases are TGTGCCAGCAGTCTGGGGACAACCTATGGCTACACCTTC. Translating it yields CASSLGTTYGYTF.

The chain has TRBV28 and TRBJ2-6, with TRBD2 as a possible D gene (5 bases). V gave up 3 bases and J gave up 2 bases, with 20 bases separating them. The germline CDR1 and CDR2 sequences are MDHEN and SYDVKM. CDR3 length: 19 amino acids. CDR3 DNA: TGTGCCAGCAGTTTCTTAATATTAACGGAGGCCCCTGGGGCCAACGTCCTGACTTTC. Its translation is CASSFLILTEAPGANVLTF.

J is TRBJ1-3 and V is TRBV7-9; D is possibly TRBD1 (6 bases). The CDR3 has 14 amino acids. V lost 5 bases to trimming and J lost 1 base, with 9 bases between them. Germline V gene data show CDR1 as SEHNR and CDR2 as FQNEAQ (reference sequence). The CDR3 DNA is TGTGCCAGCAGCCGGACAGTTTCTGGAAACACCATATATTTT. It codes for CASSRTVSGNTIYF.

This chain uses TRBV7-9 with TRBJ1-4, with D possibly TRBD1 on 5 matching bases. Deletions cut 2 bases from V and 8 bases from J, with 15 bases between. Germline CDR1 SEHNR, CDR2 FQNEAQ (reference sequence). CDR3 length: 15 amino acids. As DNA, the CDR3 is TGTGCCAGCAGCTTACTCTGGGGCGTAGACGAAAAACTGTTTTTT. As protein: CASSLLWGVDEKLFF.

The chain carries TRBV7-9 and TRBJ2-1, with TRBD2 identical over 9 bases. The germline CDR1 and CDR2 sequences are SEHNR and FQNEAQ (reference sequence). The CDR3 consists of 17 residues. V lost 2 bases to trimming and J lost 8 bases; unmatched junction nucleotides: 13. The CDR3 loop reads CASSLKTSGLARHEQFF. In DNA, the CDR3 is TGTGCCAGCAGCTTAAAAACCTCGGGACTAGCTCGCCATGAGCAGTTCTTC.

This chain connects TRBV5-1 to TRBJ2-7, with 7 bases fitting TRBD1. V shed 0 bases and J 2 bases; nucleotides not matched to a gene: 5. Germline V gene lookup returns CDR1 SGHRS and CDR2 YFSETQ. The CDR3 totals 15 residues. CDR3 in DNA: TGCGCCAGCAGCTTGGGTGGGACAGCTACCTACGAGCAGTACTTC. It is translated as CASSLGGTATYEQYF.

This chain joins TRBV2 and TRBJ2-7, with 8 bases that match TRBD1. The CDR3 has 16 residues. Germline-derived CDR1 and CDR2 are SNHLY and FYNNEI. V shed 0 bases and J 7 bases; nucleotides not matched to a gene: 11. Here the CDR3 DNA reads TGTGCCAGCAGTGAAGCGGGGTTGGGCAGGGGGCGGGAGCAGTACTTC. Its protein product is CASSEAGLGRGREQYF. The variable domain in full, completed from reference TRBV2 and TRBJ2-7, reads EPEVTQTPSHQVTQMGQEVILRCVPISNHLYFYWYRQILGQKVEFLVSFYNNEISEKSEIFDDQFSVERPDGSNFTLKIRSTKLEDSAMYFCASSEAGLGRGREQYFGPGTRLTVT.

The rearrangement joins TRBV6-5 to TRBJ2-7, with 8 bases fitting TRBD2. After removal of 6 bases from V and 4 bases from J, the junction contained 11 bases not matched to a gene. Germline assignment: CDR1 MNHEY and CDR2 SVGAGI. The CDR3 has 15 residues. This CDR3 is CASSRPGTSSYEQYF. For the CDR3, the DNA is TGTGCCAGCAGCCGTCCCGGGACTAGTTCTTACGAGCAGTACTTC.

The chain's CDR3 is CASSKAWTSGSEDTQYF. CDR3 DNA sequence: TGTGCCAGCAGCAAAGCATGGACTAGCGGGAGTGAAGATACGCAGTATTTT. This chain uses TRBV21-1 with TRBJ2-3; TRBD2 was called by the table and not checked on the DNA. TRBV21-1 is assigned pseudogene status. This CDR3 region has 17 residues.

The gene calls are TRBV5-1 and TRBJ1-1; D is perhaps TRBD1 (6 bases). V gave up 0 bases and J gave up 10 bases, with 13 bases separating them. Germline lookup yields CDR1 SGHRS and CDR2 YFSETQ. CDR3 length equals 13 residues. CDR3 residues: CASSLEGHRGAFF. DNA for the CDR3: TGCGCCAGCAGCTTGGAGGGACACCGGGGAGCTTTCTTT.